The table lists the clone carrying this T cell receptor (beta chain) with many counts. Its antigen remains unknown. Library preparation (for TCRbeta) was performed with unique molecular identifiers. TCRdb analysed the PCR reads with MiXCR anew, one entry per CDR3 protein. The sample consists of over 4,500 distinct CDR3 sequences, 26% of them appearing once. These data belong to a study of T-cell reconstitution after alpha-beta-depleted transplantation in children. Study-level findings and limits: Newly produced T cells mostly accounted for T-cell counts and diversity one year post-transplant. Reportedly, only several hundred clones from non-depleted graft cells drove alpha-beta T-cell counts at about two months. Surviving recipient T cells and thymic progenitors produced the high day-60 TCRbeta diversity seen in some patients.

The source was PBMCs, mostly from graft donor cells, collected 60 days after TCRalphabeta/CD19-depleted stem cell transplant. This TCR came from a male patient aged 2 to 10 who had a stem cell transplant for acute lymphoblastic leukemia, so the T cells may come from the graft donor.

The CDR3, as DNA: TGTGCCAGCAGCCTCCGACAGGTCCAAGAGACCCAGTACTTC. This codes for CASSLRQVQETQYF. The chain has TRBV3-1 and TRBJ2-5, with D maybe TRBD1 (6 bases). Trimming took off 4 bases at V and 1 base at J, with 10 bases between the two ends. Germline CDR1 LGHDT, CDR2 YNNKEL (reference sequence). There are 14 residues in the CDR3.